This TCR beta chain was profiled in a study of cytomegalovirus exposure and HLA in healthy donors. Repertoires were generated with immunoSEQ multiplex PCR, while TCRdb's copy carries only in-frame clones and drops some. The table records 150,000 to 200,000 clones, about 80% of them present only once. CDR1 and CDR2 (germline): MGHRA, YSYEKL. This CDR3 comprises 14 residues. Trimming removed 5 bases from V and 6 bases from J, with 16 bases in between. The receptor was derived from a woman between 18 and 30 years old in good health and CMV-seropositive. The sequenced sample was PBMCs. The rearrangement links TRBV4-1 to TRBJ1-1; D might be TRBD1 (5 bases). Here the CDR3 DNA reads TGCGCCAGCAGCAACCTACGGGGGGAGGCTGAAGCTTTCTTT. Translation gives CASSNLRGEAEAFF.